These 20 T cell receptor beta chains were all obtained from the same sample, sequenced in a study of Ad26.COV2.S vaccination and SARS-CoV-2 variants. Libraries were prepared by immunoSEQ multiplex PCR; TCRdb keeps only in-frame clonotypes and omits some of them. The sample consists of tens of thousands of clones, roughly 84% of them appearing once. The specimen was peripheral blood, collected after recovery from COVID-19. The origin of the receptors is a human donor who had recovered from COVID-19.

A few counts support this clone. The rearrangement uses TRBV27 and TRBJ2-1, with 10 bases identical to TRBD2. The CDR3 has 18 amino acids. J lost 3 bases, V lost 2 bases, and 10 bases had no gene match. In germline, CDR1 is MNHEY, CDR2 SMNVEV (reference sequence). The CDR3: CASSLSRTSGRVYNEQFF. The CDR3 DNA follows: TGTGCCAGCAGTTTAAGCCGAACAAGCGGGAGGGTCTACAATGAGCAGTTCTTC.

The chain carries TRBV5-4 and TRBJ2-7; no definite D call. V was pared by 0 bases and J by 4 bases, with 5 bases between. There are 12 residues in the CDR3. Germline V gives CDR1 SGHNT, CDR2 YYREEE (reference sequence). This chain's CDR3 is CASSLVGYEQYF. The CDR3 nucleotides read TGTGCCAGCAGCTTGGTGGGTTACGAGCAGTACTTC. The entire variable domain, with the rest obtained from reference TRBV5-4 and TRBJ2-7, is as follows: ETGVTQSPTHLIKTRGQQVTLRCSSQSGHNTVSWYQQALGQGPQFIFQYYREEENGRGNFPPRFSGLQFPNYSSELNVNALELDDSALYLCASSLVGYEQYFGPGTRLTVT.

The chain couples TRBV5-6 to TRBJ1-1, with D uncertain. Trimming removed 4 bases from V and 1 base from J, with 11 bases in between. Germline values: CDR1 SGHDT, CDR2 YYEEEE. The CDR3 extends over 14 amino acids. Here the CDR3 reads CASSRTATNTEAFF. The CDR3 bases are TGTGCCAGCAGCCGTACAGCTACGAACACTGAAGCTTTCTTT.

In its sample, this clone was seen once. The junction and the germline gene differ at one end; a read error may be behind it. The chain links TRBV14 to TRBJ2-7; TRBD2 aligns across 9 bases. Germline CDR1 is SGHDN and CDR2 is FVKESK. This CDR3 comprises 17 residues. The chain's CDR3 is CANSLPRRASGIYEQYF. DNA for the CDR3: TGTGCCAACAGCCTTCCTCGGCGAGCTAGCGGGATTTACGAGCAGTACTTC. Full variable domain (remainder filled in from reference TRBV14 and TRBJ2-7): EAGVTQFPSHSVIEKGQTVTLRCDPISGHDNLYWYRRVMGKEIKFLLHFVKESKQDESGMPNNRFLAERTGGTYSTLKVQPAELEDSGVYFCANSLPRRASGIYEQYFGPGTRLTVT.

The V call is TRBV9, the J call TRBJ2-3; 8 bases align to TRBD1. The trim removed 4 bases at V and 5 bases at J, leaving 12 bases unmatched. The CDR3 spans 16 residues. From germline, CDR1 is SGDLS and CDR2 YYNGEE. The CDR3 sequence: CASSPYVDRVGDTQYF. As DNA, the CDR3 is TGTGCCAGCAGCCCCTATGTGGACAGGGTGGGAGATACGCAGTATTTT.

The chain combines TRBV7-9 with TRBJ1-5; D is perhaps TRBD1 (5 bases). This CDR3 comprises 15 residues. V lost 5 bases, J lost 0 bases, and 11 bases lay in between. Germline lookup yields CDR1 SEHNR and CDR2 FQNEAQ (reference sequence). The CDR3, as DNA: TGTGCCAGCAGCGTAGGGGAGTATAGCAATCAGCCCCAGCATTTT. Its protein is CASSVGEYSNQPQHF.

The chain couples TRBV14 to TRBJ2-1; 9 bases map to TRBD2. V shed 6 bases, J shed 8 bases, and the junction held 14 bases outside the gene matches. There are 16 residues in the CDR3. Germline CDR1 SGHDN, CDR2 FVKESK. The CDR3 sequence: CASSQTPGLAFDEQFF. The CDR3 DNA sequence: TGTGCCAGCAGTCAAACTCCGGGACTAGCATTCGATGAGCAGTTCTTC. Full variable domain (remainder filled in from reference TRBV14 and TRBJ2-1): EAGVTQFPSHSVIEKGQTVTLRCDPISGHDNLYWYRRVMGKEIKFLLHFVKESKQDESGMPNNRFLAERTGGTYSTLKVQPAELEDSGVYFCASSQTPGLAFDEQFFGPGTRLTVL.

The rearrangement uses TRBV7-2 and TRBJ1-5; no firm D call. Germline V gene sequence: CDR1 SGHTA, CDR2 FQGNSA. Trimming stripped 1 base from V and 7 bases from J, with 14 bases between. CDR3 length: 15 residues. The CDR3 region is CASSLVGRFGQPQHF. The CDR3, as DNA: TGTGCCAGCAGCTTAGTGGGCAGGTTCGGACAGCCCCAGCATTTT. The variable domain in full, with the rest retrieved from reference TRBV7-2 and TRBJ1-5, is GAGVSQSPSNKVTEKGKDVELRCDPISGHTALYWYRQSLGQGLEFLIYFQGNSAPDKSGLPSDRFSAERTGGSVSTLTIQRTQQEDSAVYLCASSLVGRFGQPQHFGDGTRLSIL.

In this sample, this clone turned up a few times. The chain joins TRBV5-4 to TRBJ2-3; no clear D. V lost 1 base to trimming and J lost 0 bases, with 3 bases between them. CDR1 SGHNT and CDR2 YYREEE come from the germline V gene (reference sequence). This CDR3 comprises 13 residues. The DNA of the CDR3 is TGTGCCAGCAGCTTGTGGAGCACAGATACGCAGTATTTT. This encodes CASSLWSTDTQYF.

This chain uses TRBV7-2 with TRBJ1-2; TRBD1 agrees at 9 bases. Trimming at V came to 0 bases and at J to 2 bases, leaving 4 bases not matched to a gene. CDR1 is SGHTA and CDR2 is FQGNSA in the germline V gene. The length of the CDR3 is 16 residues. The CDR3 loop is CASSLAPGQGNYGYTF. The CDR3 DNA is TGTGCCAGCAGCTTAGCACCGGGACAGGGAAACTATGGCTACACCTTC.

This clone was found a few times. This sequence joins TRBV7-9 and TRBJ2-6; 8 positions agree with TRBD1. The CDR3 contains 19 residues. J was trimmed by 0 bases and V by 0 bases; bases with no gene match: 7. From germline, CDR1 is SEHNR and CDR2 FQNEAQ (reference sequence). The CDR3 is CASSLAKGQASSGANVLTF. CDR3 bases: TGTGCCAGCAGCTTAGCGAAGGGACAGGCCAGCTCTGGGGCCAACGTCCTGACTTTC.

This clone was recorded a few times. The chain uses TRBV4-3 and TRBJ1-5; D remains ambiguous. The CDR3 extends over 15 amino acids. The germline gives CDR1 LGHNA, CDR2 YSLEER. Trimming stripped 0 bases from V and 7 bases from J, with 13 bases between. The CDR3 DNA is TGCGCCAGCAGCCAAGATTTGGCAGGCTCCCAGCCCCAGCATTTT. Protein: CASSQDLAGSQPQHF.

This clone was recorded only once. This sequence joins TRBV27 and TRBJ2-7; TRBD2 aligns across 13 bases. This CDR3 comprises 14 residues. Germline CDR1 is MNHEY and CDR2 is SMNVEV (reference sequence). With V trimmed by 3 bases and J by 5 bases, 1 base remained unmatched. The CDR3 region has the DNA TGTGCCAGCAGTTTTGGACTAGCGGGAGACGAGCAGTACTTC. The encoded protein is CASSFGLAGDEQYF.

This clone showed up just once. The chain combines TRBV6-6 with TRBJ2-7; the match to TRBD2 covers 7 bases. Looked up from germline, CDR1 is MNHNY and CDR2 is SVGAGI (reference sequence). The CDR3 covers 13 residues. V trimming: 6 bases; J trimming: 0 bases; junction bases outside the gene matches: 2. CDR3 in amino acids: CASRGGVSYEQYF. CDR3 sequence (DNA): TGTGCCAGCAGGGGGGGGGTCTCCTACGAGCAGTACTTC.

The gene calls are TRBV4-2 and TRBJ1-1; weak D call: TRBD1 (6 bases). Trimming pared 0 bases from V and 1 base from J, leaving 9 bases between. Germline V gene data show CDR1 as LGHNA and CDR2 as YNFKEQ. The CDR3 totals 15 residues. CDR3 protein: CASSQEVQGNTEAFF. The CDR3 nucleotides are TGTGCCAGCAGCCAAGAAGTACAGGGGAACACTGAAGCTTTCTTT.

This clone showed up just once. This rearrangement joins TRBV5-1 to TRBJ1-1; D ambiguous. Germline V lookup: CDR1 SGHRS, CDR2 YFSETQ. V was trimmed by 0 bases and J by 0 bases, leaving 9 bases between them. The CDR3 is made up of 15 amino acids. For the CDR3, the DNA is TGCGCCAGCAGCTTGGCTGGCAGCTTGAACACTGAAGCTTTCTTT. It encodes CASSLAGSLNTEAFF. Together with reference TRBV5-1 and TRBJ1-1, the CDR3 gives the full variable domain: KAGVTQTPRYLIKTRGQQVTLSCSPISGHRSVSWYQQTPGQGLQFLFEYFSETQRNKGNFPGRFSGRQFSNSRSEMNVSTLELGDSALYLCASSLAGSLNTEAFFGQGTRLTVV.

The CDR3 here is CASSLREGHEQYF. The CDR3 bases are TGTGCCAGCTCCCTACGGGAGGGACACGAGCAGTACTTC. This chain uses TRBV5-6 with TRBJ2-7; 8 nucleotides match TRBD2. There are 13 residues in the CDR3. The V segment lost 7 bases and the J segment 5 bases; nucleotides outside the gene matches: 8. The V gene's germline CDR1 is SGHDT and CDR2 YYEEEE.

The CDR3 DNA follows: TGTGCCGCCGAAGACAAAACGGAATCACCCCTCCACTTT. Protein product: CAAEDKTESPLHF. The chain employs TRBV10-3 and TRBJ1-6; D unresolved. V lost 11 bases, J lost 10 bases, and 18 bases lay in between. Per the germline V gene, CDR1 is ENHRY and CDR2 is SYGVKD. CDR3 length: 13 amino acids.

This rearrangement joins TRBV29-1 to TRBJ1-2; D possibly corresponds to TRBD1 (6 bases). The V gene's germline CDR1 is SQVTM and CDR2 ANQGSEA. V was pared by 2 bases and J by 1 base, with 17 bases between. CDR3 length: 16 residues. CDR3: CSVERAGDAFNYGYTF. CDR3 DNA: TGCAGCGTTGAAAGAGCAGGGGACGCTTTTAACTATGGCTACACCTTC.

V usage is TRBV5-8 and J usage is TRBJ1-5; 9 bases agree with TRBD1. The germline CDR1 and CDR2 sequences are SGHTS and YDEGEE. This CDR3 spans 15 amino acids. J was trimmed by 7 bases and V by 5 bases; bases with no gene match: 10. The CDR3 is CASSLTGGGWQPQHF. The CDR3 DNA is TGTGCCAGCAGTCTCACAGGGGGCGGTTGGCAGCCCCAGCATTTT.